Below, 25 T cell receptor beta chains from the same sample are listed, as sequenced in a study of OX40 agonist ivuxolimab in advanced cancers. Profiling relied on immunoSEQ multiplex PCR, and the TCRdb table lists in-frame clones only, not all of them. The data contain 70,000 to 75,000 clones, more than 85% of them singletons. The sample was CD4+ or CD8+ T cells sorted from blood, taken in a trial of the OX40 agonist ivuxolimab. Source of these receptors: an adult with an advanced solid tumor such as melanoma, head and neck, liver or kidney cancer.

The chain recombines TRBV28 with TRBJ1-4; unclear D gene. Trimming took off 4 bases at V and 3 bases at J, with 9 bases between the two ends. CDR3 length: 14 residues. The V gene's germline CDR1 is MDHEN and CDR2 SYDVKM. The DNA for the CDR3 is TGTGCCAGCAGTTACCCCCTCCCTAATGAAAAACTGTTTTTT. This encodes CASSYPLPNEKLFF.

CDR3: CACSKAGGGELFF. The DNA of the CDR3 is TGTGCCTGTTCGAAGGCGGGAGGCGGGGAGCTGTTTTTT. The chain carries TRBV30 and TRBJ2-2; TRBD2 matches 8 bases. CDR1 is GTSNPN and CDR2 is SVGIG in the germline V gene (reference sequence). This CDR3 comprises 13 residues. Trimming took 6 bases from V and 7 from J; bases not matched to a gene: 7.

The chain joins TRBV7-3 to TRBJ2-1; TRBD2 matches 9 bases. Germline values: CDR1 SGHTA, CDR2 FQGTGA. The V gene end was trimmed by 5 bases and the J gene end by 0 bases; junction bases not matched to a gene: 5. The CDR3 length is 16 residues. CDR3 sequence (DNA): TGTGCCAGCAGCCTGCTTAGCGGGAGCTCCTACAATGAGCAGTTCTTC. Translating it yields CASSLLSGSSYNEQFF.

This clone was seen once. This chain links TRBV27 with TRBJ1-2; maybe TRBD1 (6 bases). In germline, CDR1 is MNHEY, CDR2 SMNVEV (reference sequence). The CDR3 runs 14 residues. With 2 bases removed from V and 4 bases from J, the gap between germline ends came to 11 bases. DNA for the CDR3: TGTGCCAGCAGTTTAAGGGGGGTACCCTATGGCTACACCTTC. Its translation is CASSLRGVPYGYTF.

The V and J genes are TRBV7-2 and TRBJ2-5; D remains ambiguous. The CDR3 consists of 12 residues. V dropped 4 bases and J dropped 5 bases, with 8 bases sitting between them. Germline V lookup: CDR1 SGHTA, CDR2 FQGNSA. CDR3 in amino acids: CASSSMTETQYF. The CDR3 region has the DNA TGTGCCAGCAGCTCCATGACTGAGACCCAGTACTTC.

This CDR3 is CASSILSDRGREQYF. CDR3 in DNA: TGTGCCAGCAGCATTTTATCGGACAGGGGGCGAGAGCAGTACTTC. The chain has TRBV21-1 and TRBJ2-7; the table's D call TRBD1 went unverified against the DNA. TRBV21-1 is annotated as a pseudogene. The CDR3 runs to 15 residues.

The chain couples TRBV25-1 to TRBJ2-5, with a possible D match to TRBD2 (6 bases). Trimming took 8 bases from V and 3 from J, leaving 13 bases between them. The CDR3 is 13 residues long. Per germline, CDR1 MGHDK and CDR2 SYGVNS. CDR3 sequence (DNA): TGTGCCAGCCGGGACTCCATTAAAGAGACCCAGTACTTC. It is translated as CASRDSIKETQYF.

The rearrangement uses TRBV5-1 and TRBJ2-5, with D tentatively TRBD1 or TRBD2 (5 bases each). The germline V gene has CDR1 SGHRS and CDR2 YFSETQ. The CDR3 is 15 residues long. V lost 4 bases and J 3 bases, leaving 16 bases between the germline ends. The CDR3 nucleotides read TGCGCCAGCAGCCCCGAGGGGACCGAAGAAGAGACCCAGTACTTC. It specifies CASSPEGTEEETQYF.

This clone has only one observation. This sequence joins TRBV7-2 and TRBJ1-4; D perhaps matches TRBD1 (5 bases). In germline, CDR1 is SGHTA, CDR2 FQGNSA. V lost 5 bases to trimming and J lost 4 bases, with 11 bases between them. The CDR3 totals 14 residues. The CDR3 loop is CASSIDSLNEKLFF. As DNA, the CDR3 is TGTGCCAGCAGCATAGACAGCCTTAATGAAAAACTGTTTTTT.

The genes are TRBV11-3 and TRBJ2-5; TRBD1 matches 7 bases. Per germline, CDR1 SGHNT and CDR2 YENEEA. This CDR3 region has 16 residues. The J segment lost 4 bases and the V segment lost 1 base, leaving 9 bases of the junction unmatched. For the CDR3, the DNA is TGTGCCAGCAGCTTAGCATTAGGTCGACAGGGAGAGACCCAGTACTTC. As protein: CASSLALGRQGETQYF.

The V and J genes are TRBV7-9 and TRBJ1-5; D is undetermined. The CDR3 sequence is 12 residues long. The germline CDR1 and CDR2 sequences are SEHNR and FQNEAQ (reference sequence). V lost 1 base, J lost 5 bases, and 3 bases lay in between. CDR3: CASSLVDQPQHF. The DNA of the CDR3 is TGTGCCAGCAGCTTAGTCGATCAGCCCCAGCATTTT.

The chain recombines TRBV20-1 with TRBJ1-1; D is undetermined. Trimming took 2 bases from V and 3 from J, leaving 4 bases between them. CDR1 DFQATT and CDR2 SNEGSKA come from the germline V gene (reference sequence). The CDR3 runs to 11 residues. CDR3 coding DNA: TGCAGTGCTAGACGGGACACTGAAGCTTTCTTT. Translating it yields CSARRDTEAFF.

The J gene is TRBJ2-5, the V gene TRBV7-2, with D possibly being TRBD2 (6 bases). The V gene lost 5 bases and the J gene lost 11 bases, with 18 bases spanning the gap. Germline CDR1 reads SGHTA; CDR2 reads FQGNSA. This CDR3 contains 13 residues. CDR3 loop: CASSQPPSDEQYF. The CDR3 nucleotides read TGTGCCAGCAGCCAACCACCTAGCGATGAGCAGTACTTC.

The chain couples TRBV6-6 to TRBJ2-3, with D perhaps assigned TRBD1 or TRBD2 (5 bases each). This CDR3 has 14 residues. Per the germline V gene, CDR1 is MNHNY and CDR2 is SVGAGI (reference sequence). The V and J ends lost 10 bases and 0 bases respectively, with 14 bases between them. Written as DNA, the CDR3 is TGTGCCACGACGGGGCAGCGTAGCACAGATACGCAGTATTTT. Its protein product is CATTGQRSTDTQYF.

V gene TRBV7-9 combines with J gene TRBJ2-7; 12 bases map to TRBD2. Germline V gene lookup returns CDR1 SEHNR and CDR2 FQNEAQ (reference sequence). There are 16 residues in the CDR3. With 2 bases clipped from V and 2 bases from J, the junction kept 4 bases outside the gene matches. CDR3 residues: CASSLPSGRETYEQYF. In nucleotides, the CDR3 is TGTGCCAGCAGCTTACCTAGCGGGAGGGAGACCTACGAGCAGTACTTC.

The V and J genes are TRBV19 and TRBJ2-4, with TRBD1 matching over 9 bases. Trimming took 6 bases from V and 2 from J; bases not matched to a gene: 11. CDR1 LNHDA and CDR2 SQIVND come from the germline V gene (reference sequence). The CDR3 sequence is 17 residues long. The CDR3 spells CASRTTTGGLSKNIQYF. The CDR3 coding sequence is TGTGCCAGTAGAACGACCACAGGGGGCTTGTCCAAAAACATTCAGTACTTC.

This clone was detected only once. The chain joins TRBV29-1 to TRBJ2-7, with TRBD2 identical over 14 bases. This CDR3 has 17 amino acids. The germline V gene encodes CDR1 SQVTM and CDR2 ANQGSEA. V gave up 5 bases and J gave up 3 bases; unmatched junction bases: 12. CDR3 in amino acids: CSVPKFRTSGGFYEQYF. The CDR3 DNA follows: TGCAGCGTTCCCAAATTCCGGACTAGCGGGGGGTTCTACGAGCAGTACTTC.

The V gene is TRBV10-3, the J gene TRBJ2-1, with 9 bases fitting TRBD2. Losses at the gene ends were 11 bases for V and 7 bases for J; bases not matched to a gene: 3. Per the germline V gene, CDR1 is ENHRY and CDR2 is SYGVKD. This CDR3 spans 11 amino acids. The CDR3 sequence is CAVSGSNEQFF. The CDR3, as DNA: TGTGCCGTTAGCGGGAGTAATGAGCAGTTCTTC.

This rearrangement joins TRBV19 to TRBJ2-4; 9 bases match TRBD2. The CDR3 covers 15 residues. Germline CDR1 LNHDA, CDR2 SQIVND (reference sequence). The V segment lost 0 bases and the J segment 11 bases; nucleotides outside the gene matches: 8. CDR3 nucleotides: TGTGCCAGTAGTATAGATCAACCGGGACTAGCCGTTCAGTACTTC. This translates into CASSIDQPGLAVQYF.

The V gene is TRBV6-4, the J gene TRBJ2-1; TRBD2 matches at 7 bases. The germline V gene has CDR1 MRHNA and CDR2 SNTAGT. This CDR3 is built from 12 residues. Trimming removed 2 bases from V and 10 bases from J; junction bases left unmatched: 2. The CDR3 sequence: CASSDRGGEQFF. The CDR3 nucleotides are TGTGCCAGCAGTGACAGGGGAGGGGAGCAGTTCTTC.

The chain joins TRBV9 to TRBJ1-2; D is undetermined. The CDR3 spans 14 residues. Between the trimmed V and J ends, which lost 5 bases and 2 bases, there was a span of 13 bases. Germline CDR1 SGDLS, CDR2 YYNGEE. The CDR3 coding sequence is TGTGCCAGCAGTCGAGCAACTTCAAACTATGGCTACACCTTC. As protein: CASSRATSNYGYTF.

This clone was detected only once. This rearrangement joins TRBV4-2 to TRBJ2-1, with 7 bases aligning to TRBD2. The V gene's germline CDR1 is LGHNA and CDR2 YNFKEQ. The length of the CDR3 is 14 residues. Trimming removed 4 bases from V and 10 bases from J; junction bases left unmatched: 10. The CDR3 nucleotides are TGTGCCAGCAGCCCTATCATAGGCGGGGGAGAGCAGTTCTTC. It encodes CASSPIIGGGEQFF.

The CDR3 DNA is TGTGCCTGGAGTTGGCGGGAGGGCCTTAGCTCCTACAATGAGCAGTTCTTC. Its protein product is CAWSWREGLSSYNEQFF. J is TRBJ2-1 and V is TRBV30, with 9 bases identical to TRBD2. The CDR3 contains 17 residues. Losses at the gene ends were 2 bases for V and 0 bases for J; bases not matched to a gene: 8. Germline values: CDR1 GTSNPN, CDR2 SVGIG (reference sequence).

The chain is built from TRBV25-1 and TRBJ2-7; 8 bases align to TRBD2. J gave up 2 bases and V 3 bases, and 6 bases lay outside the gene matches. Germline V gene lookup returns CDR1 MGHDK and CDR2 SYGVNS. This CDR3 is built from 15 residues. The CDR3 reads CASSDTSGSAYEQYF. DNA of the CDR3: TGTGCCAGCAGTGATACTAGCGGATCAGCCTACGAGCAGTACTTC.

This chain links TRBV6-5 with TRBJ1-5, with D possibly TRBD1 on 5 matching bases. Between the trimmed V and J ends, which lost 6 bases and 1 base, there was a span of 7 bases. Germline V gene data show CDR1 as MNHEY and CDR2 as SVGAGI. The CDR3 contains 13 residues. DNA of the CDR3: TGTGCCAGCAGCTGGGACAGCAATCAGCCCCAGCATTTT. It encodes CASSWDSNQPQHF.